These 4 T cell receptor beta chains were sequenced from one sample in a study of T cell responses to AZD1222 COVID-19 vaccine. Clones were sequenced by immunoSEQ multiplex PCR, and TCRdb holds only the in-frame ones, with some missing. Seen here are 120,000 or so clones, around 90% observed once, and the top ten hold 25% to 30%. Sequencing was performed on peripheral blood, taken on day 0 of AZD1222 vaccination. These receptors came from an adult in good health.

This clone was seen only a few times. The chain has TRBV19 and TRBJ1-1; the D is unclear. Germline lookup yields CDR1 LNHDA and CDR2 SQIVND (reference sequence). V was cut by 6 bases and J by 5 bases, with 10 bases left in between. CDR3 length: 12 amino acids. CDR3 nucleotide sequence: TGTGCCAGTAGGCGAAGTAAGACTGAAGCTTTCTTT. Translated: CASRRSKTEAFF.

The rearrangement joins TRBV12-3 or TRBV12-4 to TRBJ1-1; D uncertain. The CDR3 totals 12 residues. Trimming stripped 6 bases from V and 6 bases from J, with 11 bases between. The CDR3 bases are TGTGCCAGCAGGCCCGGTTCTGCTGAAGCTTTCTTT. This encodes CASRPGSAEAFF.

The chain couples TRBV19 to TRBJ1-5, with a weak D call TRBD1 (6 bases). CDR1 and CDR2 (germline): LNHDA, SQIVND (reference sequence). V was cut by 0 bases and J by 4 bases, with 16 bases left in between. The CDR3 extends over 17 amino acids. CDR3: CASSIDPAGAWNQPQHF. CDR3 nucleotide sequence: TGTGCCAGTAGTATAGATCCGGCAGGGGCATGGAATCAGCCCCAGCATTTT.

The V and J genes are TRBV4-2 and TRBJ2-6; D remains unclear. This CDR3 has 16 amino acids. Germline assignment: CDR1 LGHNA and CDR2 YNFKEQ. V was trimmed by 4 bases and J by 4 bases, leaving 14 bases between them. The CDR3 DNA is TGTGCCAGCAGCCTAATCATGGGGTCCGGGGCCAACGTCCTGACTTTC. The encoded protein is CASSLIMGSGANVLTF.